The 17 T cell receptor beta chains in this list originate from one sample, sequenced in a study of blood T cell repertoires in COVID-19. Sequencing was performed with immunoSEQ multiplex PCR; in TCRdb, only in-frame clones are kept and a portion is missing. The sample lists more than 350,000 clones; roughly 88% were seen once. Sequencing was carried out using PBMCs or T cells enriched from blood (not recorded which). The receptors derive from a woman aged 18 to 35 who had been exposed to COVID-19.

The chain uses TRBV7-8 and TRBJ1-5; D is possibly TRBD1 (6 bases). Germline V gives CDR1 SGHVS, CDR2 FQNEAQ. V gave up 5 bases and J gave up 5 bases, with 13 bases separating them. The CDR3 is 14 residues long. The CDR3 spells CASSAGEGYQPQHF. CDR3 nucleotide sequence: TGTGCCAGCAGCGCAGGGGAGGGCTATCAGCCCCAGCATTTT.

This clone showed up just once. Other nucleotide sequences in the sample specify the same CDR3. The J gene is TRBJ1-5, the V gene TRBV10-3; D not resolved. This CDR3 spans 14 amino acids. CDR1 ENHRY and CDR2 SYGVKD come from the germline V gene. V lost 2 bases to trimming and J lost 2 bases, with 7 bases between them. CDR3: CAISEGGGNQPQHF. The CDR3 nucleotides are TGTGCCATCAGTGAGGGAGGTGGCAATCAGCCCCAGCATTTT.

This rearrangement joins TRBV24-1 to TRBJ2-1; 7 bases match TRBD1. The CDR3 is 16 amino acids. V shed 1 base, J shed 0 bases, and the junction held 2 bases outside the gene matches. Looked up from germline, CDR1 is KGHDR and CDR2 is SFDVKD. CDR3 sequence (DNA): TGTGCCACCAGTGATTTAACAGGGGACTCCTACAATGAGCAGTTCTTC. Protein product: CATSDLTGDSYNEQFF.

The chain has TRBV6-5 and TRBJ2-4; D not resolved. The CDR3 sequence is 14 residues long. Trimming took 0 bases from V and 3 from J, leaving 6 bases between them. Looked up from germline, CDR1 is MNHEY and CDR2 is SVGAGI. The CDR3 sequence is CASSYSGVKNIQYF. The CDR3 region has the DNA TGTGCCAGCAGTTACTCGGGCGTCAAAAACATTCAGTACTTC.

This clone has only one observation. The rearrangement joins TRBV4-1 to TRBJ1-1, with unresolved D. Trimming cost V 0 bases and J 7 bases, with 6 bases left between them. The CDR3 is 12 residues long. The germline V gene encodes CDR1 MGHRA and CDR2 YSYEKL. Written as DNA, the CDR3 is TGCGCCAGCAGCCAAGATGCAGTTGAAGCTTTCTTT. Amino acid sequence: CASSQDAVEAFF.

This chain uses TRBV25-1 with TRBJ2-3; D is perhaps TRBD2 (7 bases). The germline gives CDR1 MGHDK, CDR2 SYGVNS. The CDR3 runs 14 residues. Trimming left V 4 bases short and J 5 bases short, with 13 bases between. CDR3 region: CASSVRGAGDTQYF. CDR3 nucleotide sequence: TGTGCCAGCAGTGTTCGGGGGGCCGGAGATACGCAGTATTTT.

The chain is built from TRBV27 and TRBJ2-3; 8 bases map to TRBD2. The CDR3 is 16 residues long. The V gene end was trimmed by 6 bases and the J gene end by 2 bases; junction bases not matched to a gene: 10. CDR1 is MNHEY, CDR2 SMNVEV, per germline (reference sequence). CDR3 in DNA: TGTGCCAGCAGCGCAAGGACGGGGGGGCTCACAGATACGCAGTATTTT. Amino acids: CASSARTGGLTDTQYF.

The count of this clone is one. This sequence joins TRBV28 and TRBJ1-5, with D unresolved. CDR3 size: 15 residues. Between the trimmed V and J ends, which lost 3 bases and 2 bases, there was a span of 11 bases. Germline V lookup: CDR1 MDHEN, CDR2 SYDVKM. CDR3 sequence: CASSFEGGGNQPQHF. The CDR3 nucleotides are TGTGCCAGCAGTTTTGAGGGAGGAGGCAATCAGCCCCAGCATTTT.

This chain uses TRBV11-2 with TRBJ2-1, with D perhaps TRBD1 (5 bases). V lost 5 bases and J 4 bases, leaving 15 bases between the germline ends. This CDR3 region has 15 residues. CDR1 and CDR2 (germline): SGHAT, FQNNGV. This CDR3 reads CASSPMRQSYNEQFF. CDR3 sequence (DNA): TGTGCCAGCAGCCCTATGAGACAGAGTTACAATGAGCAGTTCTTC.

J is TRBJ2-1 and V is TRBV6-6; D perhaps matches TRBD2 (6 bases). V lost 9 bases, J lost 7 bases, and 13 bases lay in between. The CDR3 extends over 12 amino acids. Looked up from germline, CDR1 is MNHNY and CDR2 is SVGAGI (reference sequence). The CDR3 sequence is CASAGYENEQFF. CDR3 bases: TGTGCCAGTGCGGGATACGAGAATGAGCAGTTCTTC.

V gene TRBV19 combines with J gene TRBJ2-7; 9 bases fit TRBD1. Germline CDR1 is LNHDA and CDR2 is SQIVND (reference sequence). The CDR3 extends over 13 amino acids. The J segment lost 6 bases and the V segment lost 8 bases, leaving 8 bases of the junction unmatched. This CDR3 reads CASVPGQGSEQYF. The CDR3 DNA is TGTGCCAGTGTACCGGGACAGGGAAGCGAGCAGTACTTC.

This rearrangement joins TRBV4-2 to TRBJ2-3, with no clear D. This CDR3 is built from 13 residues. Looked up from germline, CDR1 is LGHNA and CDR2 is YNFKEQ. Trimming cost V 4 bases and J 6 bases, with 11 bases left between them. CDR3 DNA: TGTGCCAGCAGCCTAGAACCGGTCGATACGCAGTATTTT. Protein sequence: CASSLEPVDTQYF.

This chain links TRBV6-5 with TRBJ2-2; D perhaps matches TRBD2 (6 bases). Germline CDR1 MNHEY, CDR2 SVGAGI. CDR3 length: 14 amino acids. V lost 5 bases to trimming and J lost 6 bases, with 13 bases between them. The CDR3 DNA reads as TGTGCCAGCAGTCTTGTGGGGGGACCCGGGGAGCTGTTTTTT. It encodes CASSLVGGPGELFF.

The V call is TRBV5-6, the J call TRBJ1-4, with D tentatively TRBD1 (6 bases). The V gene's germline CDR1 is SGHDT and CDR2 YYEEEE. The V gene lost 2 bases and the J gene lost 4 bases, with 9 bases spanning the gap. The CDR3 consists of 14 residues. CDR3 loop: CASSLQGVNEKLFF. The DNA of the CDR3 is TGTGCCAGCAGCTTACAGGGAGTTAATGAAAAACTGTTTTTT.

V is TRBV4-3 and J is TRBJ2-2; 8 bases fit TRBD1. The V and J ends lost 1 base and 8 bases, in that order; junction bases with no gene match: 9. This CDR3 comprises 16 residues. Per germline, CDR1 LGHNA and CDR2 YSLEER. CDR3 protein: CASSQGIGQGAGELFF. The CDR3 nucleotides are TGCGCCAGCAGCCAAGGTATCGGACAGGGTGCTGGGGAGCTGTTTTTT.

V is TRBV27 and J is TRBJ2-7, with TRBD1 matching 8 bases. The germline V gene encodes CDR1 MNHEY and CDR2 SMNVEV (reference sequence). There are 14 residues in the CDR3. Trimming took 3 bases from V and 3 from J; bases not matched to a gene: 4. The CDR3: CASSFDRGHYEQYF. The CDR3 nucleotides read TGTGCCAGCAGTTTTGACAGGGGCCACTACGAGCAGTACTTC.

The chain links TRBV11-2 to TRBJ1-2, with D tentatively TRBD1 (6 bases). Germline loops: CDR1 SGHAT, CDR2 FQNNGV. Trimming removed 1 base at V and 1 base at J, with 16 bases between. The CDR3 length is 17 residues. Here the CDR3 reads CASSLAGGSRYNYGYTF. CDR3 in DNA: TGTGCCAGCAGCTTAGCTGGGGGCAGCCGTTATAACTATGGCTACACCTTC.